This T cell receptor beta chain was recorded in a study of T-cell memory formation after mild COVID-19. The sample holds a few counts of this clonotype. Its antigen is not identified. The V gene end was trimmed by 0 bases and the J gene end by 2 bases; junction bases not matched to a gene: 5. There are 16 residues in the CDR3. CDR1 and CDR2 (germline): MGHRA, YSYEKL. Each CDR3 protein is one row after TCRdb ran MiXCR on the 5' RACE reads. The data hold around 120,000 distinct CDR3 sequences, with 16% observed a single time. General study points: Whether second-wave clones peaking at day 37 were SARS-CoV-2 specific went unconfirmed. Some responding clones appeared in pre-infection memory, suggesting cross-reactive memory joined.

The rearrangement uses TRBV4-1 and TRBJ1-2, with 8 bases lining up with TRBD1. The origin of this receptor is an adult woman who had mild COVID-19 (a few samples of this study predate the infection). Cell type and time point are not known. The sample comprised PBMCs or a T cell subset sorted from them (not recorded which). The DNA of the CDR3 is TGCGCCAGCAGCCAAGATCCAGCAGGGGGCAACTATGGCTACACCTTC. Its translation is CASSQDPAGGNYGYTF.